This T cell receptor (beta chain) was found in a study of blood T cells in healthy people across ages. The second PCR ran about 7 to 12 cycles with a sample-barcoded 5' primer and J-beta primers. TCRdb re-analysed the 5' RACE reads in MiXCR, keeping a single row per CDR3 protein. The profile covers 1.5 million to 2 million distinct CDR3 sequences, with under 30% appearing a single time and less than 9.5% taken by the ten largest. V was trimmed by 1 base and J by 7 bases, leaving 11 bases between them. This CDR3 comprises 13 residues. Germline V CDR1 and CDR2: DFQATT, SNEGSKA (reference sequence). The chain has TRBV20-1 and TRBJ1-5; no clear D gene. The sequence was obtained from a woman younger than 45 in good health. Sequencing was done on a sample of blood. CDR3 amino acids: CSARGKGKQPQHF. The CDR3 nucleotides are TGCAGTGCTAGAGGCAAGGGAAAACAGCCCCAGCATTTT.